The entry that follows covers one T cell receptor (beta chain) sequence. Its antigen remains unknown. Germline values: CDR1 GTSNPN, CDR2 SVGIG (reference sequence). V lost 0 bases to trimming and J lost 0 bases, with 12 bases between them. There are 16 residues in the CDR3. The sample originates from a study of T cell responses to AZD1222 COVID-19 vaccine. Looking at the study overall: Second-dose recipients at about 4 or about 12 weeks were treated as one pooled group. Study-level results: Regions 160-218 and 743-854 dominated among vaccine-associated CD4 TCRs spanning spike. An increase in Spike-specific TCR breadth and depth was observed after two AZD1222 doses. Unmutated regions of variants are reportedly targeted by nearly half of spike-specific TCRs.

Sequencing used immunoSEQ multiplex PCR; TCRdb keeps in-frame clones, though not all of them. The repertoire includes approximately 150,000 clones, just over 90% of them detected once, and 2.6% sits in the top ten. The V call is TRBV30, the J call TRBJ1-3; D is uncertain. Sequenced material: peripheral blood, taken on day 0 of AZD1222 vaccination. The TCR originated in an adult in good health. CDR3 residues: CAWSVTPASSGNTIYF. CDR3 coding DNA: TGTGCCTGGAGTGTAACCCCGGCAAGCTCTGGAAACACCATATATTTT. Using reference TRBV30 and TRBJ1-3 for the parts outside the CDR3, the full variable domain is SQTIHQWPATLVQPVGSPLSLECTVEGTSNPNLYWYRQAAGRGLQLLFYSVGIGQISSEVPQNLSASRPQDRQFILSSKKLLLSDSGFYLCAWSVTPASSGNTIYFGEGSWLTVV.